These T cell receptor beta chains were read from a single sample in a study of T cell changes during pregnancy in multiple sclerosis. The method was immunoSEQ multiplex PCR; TCRdb's version includes in-frame clones alone and lacks a portion of them. The table records some 51,000 clones, around 93% of them present only once. The specimen comprised CD8+ T cells from peripheral blood mononuclear cells, sampled in the first trimester of pregnancy. The receptors originated from a female donor with multiple sclerosis, enrolled in a pregnancy study. Each CDR3 is given with its conserved first and last residue. Fields, in order: CDR3 DNA, CDR3 protein, J gene, V gene, D gene, clone size. A D gene is named only where the DNA matches it firmly. Size is omitted from some rows. Given values are once, few, many or a class for expanded clones.

TGTGCCAGCATCCTGATAGGGGGACAGGGGTTTACTGAAGCTTTCTTT	CASILIGGQGFTEAFF	TRBJ1-1	TRBV21-1	NA	NA
TGTGCCAGCAGCTTAGAGGCCAGGGCAGCCTACAATGAGCAGTTCTTC	CASSLEARAAYNEQFF	TRBJ2-1	TRBV11-1	NA	once
TGTGCCAGCAGCTTACTAGCGGGGGCCGGCAATGAGCAGTTCTTC	CASSLLAGAGNEQFF	TRBJ2-1	TRBV7-3	TRBD2	NA
TGTGCCAGCAGCCAAACAGCAAACGGTGAAGCTTTCTTT	CASSQTANGEAFF	TRBJ1-1	TRBV7-9	NA	NA
TGTGCCAGCAGCCAGTCAACCCCCGATGGCTACACCTTC	CASSQSTPDGYTF	TRBJ1-2	TRBV7-9	NA	NA
TGTGCCAGCAGCTTAGGGATACCTATTGCCGGGAGTCCCCACCGAGGGCAGTTCTTC	CASSLGIPIAGSPHRGQFF	TRBJ2-1	TRBV7-8	NA	once
TGTGCCCTGCTCTTTGTTAGCGGGCTCCAAGAGACCCAGTACTTC	CALLFVSGLQETQYF	TRBJ2-5	TRBV6-9	TRBD2	NA
TGTGCCAGCAGCCAAGATGTTCTCGGGGACTACTATGGCTACACCTTC	CASSQDVLGDYYGYTF	TRBJ1-2	TRBV4-2	NA	NA
TGTGCCATCAACCAGGGTCCCCGTAACACTGAAGCTTTCTTT	CAINQGPRNTEAFF	TRBJ1-1	TRBV10-3	NA	NA
TGTGCCAGCTCCATTCTGCTTCCGGGACTGAACACAGATACGCAGTATTTT	CASSILLPGLNTDTQYF	TRBJ2-3	TRBV27	NA	NA
TGTGCCAGCAGCACGGGCGGGACAGGGAATCAGCCCCAGCATTTT	CASSTGGTGNQPQHF	TRBJ1-5	TRBV9	TRBD1	NA
TGCGCCAGCAGCCCTTTTGGGACAGAGGACTACTACGAGCAGTACTTC	CASSPFGTEDYYEQYF	TRBJ2-7	TRBV4-1	NA	NA
TGTGCCATAGGGACTAGTGGGAGGGACGATACGCAGTATTTT	CAIGTSGRDDTQYF	TRBJ2-3	TRBV10-3	TRBD2	NA
TGTGCCAGCAGCTTGGGGACCGGGACAGACAATCAGCCCCAGCATTTT	CASSLGTGTDNQPQHF	TRBJ1-5	TRBV7-8	TRBD1	NA
TGTGCCAGCAGTCCCACGGGACTAGCGGGTTCTTACTACAATGAGCAGTTCTTC	CASSPTGLAGSYYNEQFF	TRBJ2-1	TRBV6-4	TRBD2	NA
TGTGCCAGCAGCTTTTTCTGGAGGGACCACGAGCAGTACTTC	CASSFFWRDHEQYF	TRBJ2-7	TRBV5-5	NA	once
TGTGCCAGCAGTTACTCTACTAGTGGGGCCAACGTCCTGACTTTC	CASSYSTSGANVLTF	TRBJ2-6	TRBV6-5	NA	NA
TGTGCCAGCAGCCCATGGGGTGGGAGCCAAGAGACCCAGTACTTC	CASSPWGGSQETQYF	TRBJ2-5	TRBV7-3	NA	NA
TGTGCCAGCAGTTTATTCCGTCGGGACAGGGGCCACAATGAGCAGTTCTTC	CASSLFRRDRGHNEQFF	TRBJ2-1	TRBV27	TRBD1	NA
TGCGCCAGCAGCCCCCTCGGGTATCCGGGAGGGAGCTCCTACGAGCAGTACTTC	CASSPLGYPGGSSYEQYF	TRBJ2-7	TRBV4-1	TRBD2	NA
TGTGCCAGCAGTCTTCAAGGGGCCACCTACGAGCAGTACTTC	CASSLQGATYEQYF	TRBJ2-7	TRBV28	NA	NA
TGCAGCGTTTCCCTGCCGGGACAGGGCTCCTACGAGCAGTACTTC	CSVSLPGQGSYEQYF	TRBJ2-7	TRBV29-1	TRBD1	NA
TGTGCCAGCAGCCAAGATCCACTAGCGGGGGGACTAATCAATGAGCAGTTCTTC	CASSQDPLAGGLINEQFF	TRBJ2-1	TRBV4-2	TRBD2	NA
TGTGCCAGCAAGGACAGGGGGGCCCCCTACGAGCAGTACTTC	CASKDRGAPYEQYF	TRBJ2-7	TRBV28	TRBD1	NA
TGTGCCAGCACCAGCGCAGGGATCTATGGCTACACCTTC	CASTSAGIYGYTF	TRBJ1-2	TRBV27	NA	NA
TGTGCCAGCAGCCCACCAGCGGGGTACCAAGAGACCCAGTACTTC	CASSPPAGYQETQYF	TRBJ2-5	TRBV7-2	TRBD2	NA
TGTGCCAGCAGCCAAGATACAGGGGGGACAGATACGCAGTATTTT	CASSQDTGGTDTQYF	TRBJ2-3	TRBV14	TRBD1	once
TGTGCCAGTAGGGACGGGATGTACAATGAGCAGTTCTTC	CASRDGMYNEQFF	TRBJ2-1	TRBV19	NA	NA